These 18 T cell receptor beta chains were sequenced from one sample in a study of T cell repertoires in cytomegalovirus infection. For these TCRs, the target antigens are not known. TCRdb fed the reads into MiXCR, producing one record per CDR3 protein. The table shows more than 90,000 distinct CDR3 sequences, with around a tenth occurring only once. Sequencing was carried out using PBMCs, sequenced either directly or after in vitro stimulation (not recorded which). These receptors were taken from a human donor in good health (CMV status not recorded). Some clones in this sample may be carry-over from other donors' samples.

This clonotype was seen a handful of times. The chain uses TRBV6-5 and TRBJ1-5, with D possibly TRBD1 on 5 matching bases. This CDR3 spans 13 amino acids. Per the germline V gene, CDR1 is MNHEY and CDR2 is SVGAGI. V was clipped by 5 bases and J by 9 bases, with 14 bases between them. The CDR3 DNA follows: TGTGCCAGCAGTAGTCAGGGCTCGTGGCCCCAGCATTTT. Amino acids: CASSSQGSWPQHF.

Concerning this clonotype: With a much larger clone just one base away, this may be a read error. The chain is built from TRBV7-2 and TRBJ2-3; TRBD2 matches 12 bases. CDR3 length equals 14 residues. Germline CDR1 reads SGHTA; CDR2 reads FQGNSA. The CDR3 coding sequence is TGTCCCAGCAGCCCGGGACTAGCGGGAGATACGCAGTATTTT. It encodes CPSSPGLAGDTQYF. The variable domain in full, completed from reference TRBV7-2 and TRBJ2-3, reads GAGVSQSPSNKVTEKGKDVELRCDPISGHTALYWYRQSLGQGLEFLIYFQGNSAPDKSGLPSDRFSAERTGGSVSTLTIQRTQQEDSAVYLCPSSPGLAGDTQYFGPGTRLTVL.

This clonotype was picked up a small number of times. The V and J genes are TRBV9 and TRBJ2-7, with 7 bases identical to TRBD2. This CDR3 has 14 residues. With 2 bases clipped from V and 4 bases from J, the junction kept 6 bases outside the gene matches. Germline CDR1 is SGDLS and CDR2 is YYNGEE. The CDR3 DNA reads as TGTGCCAGCAGCGTCCGGGACTATCAGTACGAGCAGTACTTC. Its translation is CASSVRDYQYEQYF.

This clonotype was observed a handful of times. The rearrangement joins TRBV5-4 to TRBJ2-5; D is undetermined. CDR3 size: 12 residues. CDR1 is SGHNT and CDR2 is YYREEE in the germline V gene (reference sequence). The V and J ends lost 3 bases and 5 bases respectively, with 8 bases between them. The CDR3 coding sequence is TGTGCCAGCAGCTCGCCGTGGGAGACCCAGTACTTC. Its translation is CASSSPWETQYF.

This clonotype has a count of ten or more. The V call is TRBV19, the J call TRBJ2-1; TRBD2 agrees at 8 bases. The CDR3 runs to 16 residues. From germline, CDR1 is LNHDA and CDR2 SQIVND (reference sequence). The V segment lost 3 bases and the J segment 5 bases; nucleotides outside the gene matches: 9. This chain's CDR3 is CASSIGGTSFHNEQFF. CDR3 nucleotide sequence: TGTGCCAGTAGTATTGGCGGGACTAGTTTCCACAATGAGCAGTTCTTC.

This clonotype has at least ten counts. The V gene is TRBV10-3, the J gene TRBJ2-1; D tentatively reads TRBD1 or TRBD2 (6 bases each). Germline values: CDR1 ENHRY, CDR2 SYGVKD. This CDR3 is 11 amino acids long. CDR3 nucleotides: TGTGCAACGGAGGGGACACACGAGCAGTTCTTC. Translating it yields CATEGTHEQFF.

To note about this clonotype: This is likely a read error, given that the CDR3 carries no conserved phenylalanine or tryptophan at its end. The rearrangement links TRBV7-2 to TRBJ1-1, with 7 bases that match TRBD1. Looked up from germline, CDR1 is SGHTA and CDR2 is FQGNSA. The CDR3 contains 16 residues. The J segment lost 0 bases and the V segment lost 4 bases, leaving 8 bases of the junction unmatched. In DNA form, the CDR3 reads TGTACCAGCAGCTCCCGGACAGGAATCATGAACACTGAAGCTTTCTTA. Its translation is CTSSSRTGIMNTEAFL.

This clonotype was counted many times. The V call is TRBV10-3, the J call TRBJ2-3, with D possibly being TRBD1 or TRBD2 (5 bases each). Germline CDR1 and CDR2: ENHRY and SYGVKD. This CDR3 region has 14 residues. V lost 3 bases to trimming and J lost 1 base, with 8 bases between them. The CDR3 DNA reads as TGTGCCATCAGTGATGGGGGTGGCACAGATACGCAGTATTTT. This translates into CAISDGGGTDTQYF.

This clonotype has more than one count but fewer than ten. The chain couples TRBV5-1 to TRBJ1-1; tentatively, D is TRBD1 (5 bases). V dropped 1 base and J dropped 4 bases, with 14 bases sitting between them. Germline V CDR1 and CDR2: SGHRS, YFSETQ. The CDR3 contains 15 residues. The CDR3 DNA reads as TGCGCCAGCAGCTTGCGGTGGAGGGGAGGCACTGAAGCTTTCTTT. The encoded protein is CASSLRWRGGTEAFF.

There are many counts of this clonotype. The J gene is TRBJ2-7, the V gene TRBV7-8; 9 bases align to TRBD1. The CDR3 is 16 residues long. V lost 5 bases, J lost 3 bases, and 11 bases stayed unmatched. Looked up from germline, CDR1 is SGHVS and CDR2 is FQNEAQ. For the CDR3, the DNA is TGTGCCAGCAGCCCAAGGCCGGGACAGGGTAACTACGAGCAGTACTTC. This translates into CASSPRPGQGNYEQYF.

In its sample, this clonotype was seen many times. J is TRBJ2-5 and V is TRBV7-9, with D perhaps TRBD2 (6 bases). This CDR3 spans 13 amino acids. Trimming took off 7 bases at V and 2 bases at J, with 11 bases between the two ends. Germline loops: CDR1 SEHNR, CDR2 FQNEAQ (reference sequence). CDR3 protein: CASNRDLQETQYF. In DNA form, the CDR3 reads TGTGCCAGCAATCGGGACTTACAAGAGACCCAGTACTTC.

The table lists this clonotype with many counts. The J gene is TRBJ2-3, the V gene TRBV7-9, with D perhaps assigned TRBD1 or TRBD2 (5 bases each). The germline CDR1 and CDR2 sequences are SEHNR and FQNEAQ (reference sequence). The CDR3 consists of 16 residues. V lost 5 bases, J lost 3 bases, and 18 bases lay in between. In DNA, the CDR3 is TGTGCCAGCAGCCACCAGAGGGGAGAGGCAACAGATACGCAGTATTTT. Its protein product is CASSHQRGEATDTQYF.

In its sample, this clonotype was seen many times. The chain couples TRBV7-2 to TRBJ2-7; 8 nucleotides align to TRBD2. This CDR3 contains 14 residues. The ends lost 4 bases at V and 4 bases at J; junction bases unmatched: 6. Germline CDR1 SGHTA, CDR2 FQGNSA. CDR3 region: CASSYSGSPYEQYF. The CDR3 DNA follows: TGTGCCAGCAGCTACAGCGGGAGTCCGTACGAGCAGTACTTC.

This clonotype was seen ten or more times. This chain connects TRBV6-5 to TRBJ2-1, with a tentative D call TRBD2 (7 bases). The CDR3 runs 16 residues. V was clipped by 0 bases and J by 0 bases, with 9 bases between them. Germline CDR1 and CDR2: MNHEY and SVGAGI. CDR3 in amino acids: CASSYSRGPSYNEQFF. The CDR3 DNA reads TGTGCCAGCAGTTACTCGCGGGGGCCCTCCTACAATGAGCAGTTCTTC.

Concerning this clonotype itself: This may arise from a read error, as a much more abundant clone is one base away. Likely a read error: the CDR3 ends without its conserved phenylalanine or tryptophan. The gene calls are TRBV12-3 or TRBV12-4 and TRBJ1-5; a weak D match, TRBD1 (6 bases). The V and J ends lost 1 base and 6 bases respectively, with 10 bases between them. This CDR3 has 14 amino acids. The CDR3 bases are TGTGCCAGCAGTTTAGTACAGGGCCTTCAGCCCCAGCATCTT. It yields the protein CASSLVQGLQPQHL.

This clonotype was counted many times. DNA of the CDR3: TGTGCCAGCAGTTCGATTTCGGGGACTAGCGGGAGTTACGAGCAGTACTTC. Its translation is CASSSISGTSGSYEQYF. The genes are TRBV28 and TRBJ2-7; 14 bases are a match to TRBD2. The V and J ends lost 4 bases and 4 bases, in that order; junction bases with no gene match: 9. Germline-derived CDR1 and CDR2 are MDHEN and SYDVKM. There are 17 residues in the CDR3.

This clonotype was counted many times. The genes are TRBV7-2 and TRBJ2-7, with TRBD1 matching over 9 bases. Trimming took 3 bases from V and 4 from J; bases not matched to a gene: 7. There are 15 residues in the CDR3. The V gene's germline CDR1 is SGHTA and CDR2 FQGNSA. Here the CDR3 DNA reads TGTGCCAGCAGCTTGGCACCGGGACAGGGATACGAGCAGTACTTC. Amino acids: CASSLAPGQGYEQYF.

The table lists this clonotype with many counts. The chain employs TRBV6-5 and TRBJ2-3; 7 bases line up with TRBD2. The V segment lost 2 bases and the J segment 0 bases; nucleotides outside the gene matches: 11. Germline lookup yields CDR1 MNHEY and CDR2 SVGAGI. This CDR3 is built from 18 residues. CDR3 sequence reads: CASSYAPSWDYSTDTQYF. CDR3 in DNA: TGTGCCAGCAGTTACGCCCCCAGTTGGGACTACAGCACAGATACGCAGTATTTT.